This T cell receptor beta chain was sequenced for a study of blood T cell repertoires in COVID-19. Study as a whole: Some COVID-19 samples were acute and others convalescent; all came from the United States, Italy and Spain. T cells, B-cell-depleted T cells, or PBMCs supplied cDNA or gDNA.

How the authors handled the data: From reference gene primer amplification, estimates of nucleated cell counts were derived. Profiling relied on immunoSEQ multiplex PCR, and the TCRdb table lists in-frame clones only, not all of them. V and J calls and clone size come straight from that table; D and trimming were deduced from the DNA. The table lists a few hundred thousand clones, roughly 90% of them singletons. The CDR3 spans 12 residues. The germline V and J ends were trimmed by 3 bases and 5 bases, with 7 bases remaining between them. Germline V gene sequence: CDR1 MDHEN, CDR2 SYDVKM. This clone was counted a few times.

The J gene is TRBJ1-1, the V gene TRBV28; D is unresolved. The sample was peripheral blood. This clonotype was obtained from a man aged 35-49 years with acute or convalescent COVID-19. In DNA, the CDR3 is TGTGCCAGCAGTTTGCGAAGTACTGAAGCTTTCTTT. Encoded protein: CASSLRSTEAFF.